These 17 T cell receptor beta chains were sequenced from one sample in a study of blood T cell repertoires in COVID-19. The protocol was immunoSEQ multiplex PCR, while the TCRdb copy is restricted to in-frame clones and leaves out a portion. The sample consists of over 30,000 clones, roughly 75% of them appearing once. The specimen was peripheral blood. The receptor source for this set is a man older than 75 with active or convalescent COVID-19.

In its sample, this clone ranks as medium-sized (0.01 to 0.1%). This CDR3 reads CASAGRGYTF. CDR3 nucleotide sequence: TGTGCCAGCGCGGGTAGGGGCTACACCTTC. The chain recombines TRBV9 with TRBJ1-2; D is undetermined. Germline loops: CDR1 SGDLS, CDR2 YYNGEE. The CDR3 extends over 10 amino acids. The V end lost 7 bases, the J end lost 8 bases, and 9 bases lay between the germline ends. Supplemented by reference TRBV9 and TRBJ1-2, the full variable domain reads DSGVTQTPKHLITATGQRVTLRCSPRSGDLSVYWYQQSLDQGLQFLIQYYNGEERAKGNILERFSAQQFPDLHSELNLSSLELGDSALYFCASAGRGYTFGSGTRLTVV.

This clone was found once. This chain uses TRBV5-1 with TRBJ2-3; a possible D gene is TRBD2 (6 bases). Germline lookup yields CDR1 SGHRS and CDR2 YFSETQ. The V end was cut by 0 bases, the J end by 4 bases, with 6 bases between. CDR3 size: 13 residues. The CDR3 DNA follows: TGCGCCAGCAGCTTGGGGGAGGCAGATACGCAGTATTTT. This gives the protein CASSLGEADTQYF.

The sample holds a few counts of this clone. This sequence joins TRBV7-2 and TRBJ2-5, with 11 positions matching TRBD2. Germline V gene sequence: CDR1 SGHTA, CDR2 FQGNSA. The CDR3 runs to 17 residues. The ends lost 2 bases at V and 5 bases at J; junction bases unmatched: 10. The CDR3 sequence: CASSLKGTSGSKETQYF. The DNA of the CDR3 is TGTGCCAGCAGCTTAAAAGGGACTAGCGGCAGCAAGGAGACCCAGTACTTC.

This clone was seen once. The DNA for the CDR3 is TGTGCCAGCAGCAGGACTTATGGCTACACCTTC. Its protein is CASSRTYGYTF. This chain connects TRBV5-6 to TRBJ1-2, with D uncertain. The germline CDR1 and CDR2 sequences are SGHDT and YYEEEE. The CDR3 covers 11 residues. V was shortened by 4 bases and J by 5 bases, with 6 bases between the two germline ends.

J is TRBJ1-3 and V is TRBV6-6, with a weak D call TRBD1 (5 bases). Germline V CDR1 and CDR2: MNHNY, SVGAGI (reference sequence). The CDR3 sequence is 14 residues long. The V end lost 5 bases, the J end lost 2 bases, and 10 bases lay between the germline ends. The CDR3 loop is CASSDQGAGNTIYF. CDR3 bases: TGTGCCAGCAGTGACCAGGGTGCTGGAAACACCATATATTTT.

This clone was picked up one time. The chain has TRBV7-9 and TRBJ2-7; D is perhaps TRBD2 (7 bases). The germline gives CDR1 SEHNR, CDR2 FQNEAQ (reference sequence). Trimming pared 1 base from V and 1 base from J, leaving 14 bases between. The CDR3 consists of 16 residues. CDR3 amino acids: CASSLGSGGNSYEQYF. CDR3 DNA sequence: TGTGCCAGCAGCTTAGGGTCGGGGGGCAATTCCTACGAGCAGTACTTC.

This clone showed up just a few times. The chain has TRBV10-3 and TRBJ2-3, with D possibly TRBD2 on 6 matching bases. The CDR3 contains 17 residues. V was trimmed by 2 bases and J by 0 bases, leaving 15 bases between them. Germline V lookup: CDR1 ENHRY, CDR2 SYGVKD. The CDR3 here is CAISEEPRGPSTDTQYF. In DNA, the CDR3 is TGTGCCATCAGTGAGGAGCCGCGGGGACCTAGCACAGATACGCAGTATTTT.

This rearrangement joins TRBV6-5 to TRBJ1-1, with a weak D call TRBD1 (6 bases). The ends were cut back, 0 bases at V and 1 base at J, with 9 bases in the middle. This CDR3 has 15 residues. Per the germline V gene, CDR1 is MNHEY and CDR2 is SVGAGI. The CDR3 reads CASSYSGQPNTEAFF. CDR3 bases: TGTGCCAGCAGTTACTCCGGACAGCCGAACACTGAAGCTTTCTTT.

V and J are TRBV28 and TRBJ2-3; possibly TRBD1 for D (6 bases). Germline lookup yields CDR1 MDHEN and CDR2 SYDVKM. The CDR3 spans 13 residues. Trimming removed 5 bases at V and 7 bases at J, with 13 bases between. The CDR3 region is CASSGDRLHTQYF. The CDR3 DNA reads TGTGCCAGCAGTGGAGACAGGCTGCATACGCAGTATTTT.

On this clone: A read error may produce the germline difference seen at one junction end. The gene calls are TRBV7-7 and TRBJ2-3; 11 nucleotides align to TRBD2. This CDR3 spans 16 amino acids. Germline V gene lookup returns CDR1 SSHAT and CDR2 FNYEAQ (reference sequence). The CDR3 DNA follows: TGTGCTAGCAGCCCCATAGCGGGGGGGAGCACAGATACGCAGTATTTT. Amino acid sequence: CASSPIAGGSTDTQYF.

This chain joins TRBV11-2 and TRBJ1-5, with D maybe TRBD1 (5 bases). This CDR3 spans 15 amino acids. V was clipped by 1 base and J by 6 bases, with 13 bases between them. Germline values: CDR1 SGHAT, CDR2 FQNNGV. The CDR3 DNA reads as TGTGCCAGCAGCTTAGGGGAGGGGCGGCTTCAGCCCCAGCATTTT. Protein sequence: CASSLGEGRLQPQHF.

This clone was observed a handful of times. The V call is TRBV2, the J call TRBJ1-5, with D perhaps matching TRBD1 (6 bases). Looked up from germline, CDR1 is SNHLY and CDR2 is FYNNEI. Trimming pared 6 bases from V and 5 bases from J, leaving 17 bases between. This CDR3 comprises 15 residues. The CDR3 is CASRGETGGYQPQHF. CDR3 in DNA: TGTGCCAGCAGAGGGGAGACAGGCGGCTATCAGCCCCAGCATTTT.

This clone has more than one count but fewer than ten. This chain joins TRBV27 and TRBJ2-5; TRBD2 aligns across 7 bases. With 5 bases clipped from V and 4 bases from J, the junction kept 7 bases outside the gene matches. Germline CDR1 is MNHEY and CDR2 is SMNVEV (reference sequence). This CDR3 has 14 amino acids. The CDR3 DNA reads TGTGCCAGCAGTCCCGGATTAGCGGGAGAGACCCAGTACTTC. This translates into CASSPGLAGETQYF.

V gene TRBV6-6 combines with J gene TRBJ2-1; D gene ambiguous. V lost 7 bases, J lost 5 bases, and 15 bases lay in between. Germline values: CDR1 MNHNY, CDR2 SVGAGI (reference sequence). The CDR3 runs 14 residues. The DNA of the CDR3 is TGTGCCAGCACCGCAAGGAACAGAAACAATGAGCAGTTCTTC. Translated: CASTARNRNNEQFF.

The chain joins TRBV18 to TRBJ2-1; D call uncertain. The V end lost 2 bases, the J end lost 9 bases, and 11 bases lay between the germline ends. The CDR3 runs to 13 residues. Germline values: CDR1 KGHSH, CDR2 LQKENI. The CDR3 DNA reads as TGTGCCAGCTCACCAGCGAGCTATGGTGAGCAGTTCTTC. Translating gives CASSPASYGEQFF.

As DNA, the CDR3 is TGTGCCAGTAAAACCACAGGGGTGGTTGGCTACACCTTC. It encodes CASKTTGVVGYTF. The V call is TRBV19, the J call TRBJ1-2, with TRBD1 identical over 7 bases. J gave up 7 bases and V 7 bases, and 9 bases lay outside the gene matches. This CDR3 region has 13 residues. Germline V CDR1 and CDR2: LNHDA, SQIVND (reference sequence). Full variable domain (remainder filled in from reference TRBV19 and TRBJ1-2): DGGITQSPKYLFRKEGQNVTLSCEQNLNHDAMYWYRQDPGQGLRLIYYSQIVNDFQKGDIAEGYSVSREKKESFPLTVTSAQKNPTAFYLCASKTTGVVGYTFGSGTRLTVV.

This chain joins TRBV3-1 (or the pseudogene TRBV3-2) and TRBJ1-2; 8 bases map to TRBD1. The CDR3 extends over 12 amino acids. Germline lookup yields CDR1 LGHDT and CDR2 YNNKEL (reference sequence). Losses at the gene ends were 4 bases for V and 8 bases for J; bases not matched to a gene: 3. The CDR3 nucleotides are TGTGCCAGCAGCCCAGGGGGCAGCGGCTACACCTTC. Protein: CASSPGGSGYTF.